The 14 T cell receptor beta chains in this list originate from one sample, sequenced in a study of cytomegalovirus exposure and HLA in healthy donors. The PCR ran on 60 Vbeta and 13 Jbeta primers. TCRdb's table, derived via immunoSEQ multiplex PCR, lists solely in-frame clones and lacks some. The sample has 100,000 or so clones, 80% seen once. The sequenced sample was PBMCs. These receptor sequences come from a man between 18 and 29 years old in good health and CMV-seronegative.

This rearrangement joins TRBV11-2 to TRBJ1-1; D may be TRBD1 (5 bases). Germline loops: CDR1 SGHAT, CDR2 FQNNGV. The length of the CDR3 is 13 residues. The V gene lost 5 bases and the J gene lost 5 bases, with 12 bases spanning the gap. CDR3 coding DNA: TGTGCCAGCAGCCACTGGGGCCCAACTGAAGCTTTCTTT. Its translation is CASSHWGPTEAFF. Combining the CDR3 with reference TRBV11-2 and TRBJ1-1 gives the whole variable domain EAGVAQSPRYKIIEKRQSVAFWCNPISGHATLYWYQQILGQGPKLLIQFQNNGVVDDSQLPKDRFSAERLKGVDSTLKIQPAKLEDSAVYLCASSHWGPTEAFFGQGTRLTVV.

The chain employs TRBV5-4 and TRBJ2-5; TRBD2 agrees at 9 bases. The DNA matches TRBJ2-7 better at its end, which makes the J call doubtful. Germline loops: CDR1 SGHNT, CDR2 YYREEE (reference sequence). The CDR3 is 14 amino acids. The CDR3 nucleotides read TGTGCCAGCAGATTAGCGGGGGTAGTCGACGAGCAGTACTTC. The encoded protein is CASRLAGVVDEQYF.

V usage is TRBV7-9 and J usage is TRBJ1-5, with TRBD1 matching 9 bases. Germline assignment: CDR1 SEHNR and CDR2 FQNEAQ (reference sequence). J gave up 5 bases and V 1 base, and 3 bases lay outside the gene matches. This CDR3 has 15 amino acids. The CDR3 reads CASSLGQGGYQPQHF. The CDR3 DNA reads TGTGCCAGCAGCTTAGGACAGGGGGGATATCAGCCCCAGCATTTT. Supplemented by reference TRBV7-9 and TRBJ1-5, the full variable domain reads DTGVSQNPRHKITKRGQNVTFRCDPISEHNRLYWYRQTLGQGPEFLTYFQNEAQLEKSRLLSDRFSAERPKGSFSTLEIQRTEQGDSAMYLCASSLGQGGYQPQHFGDGTRLSIL.

A few counts support this clone. This sequence joins TRBV6-1 and TRBJ1-1; D is undetermined. Trimming cost V 11 bases and J 7 bases, with 11 bases left between them. The germline V gene has CDR1 MNHNS and CDR2 SASEGT. The CDR3 runs 10 residues. Here the CDR3 DNA reads TGTGCCGCGGGAGAATATGAAGCTTTCTTT. The encoded protein is CAAGEYEAFF.

The chain couples TRBV4-1 to TRBJ1-1, with TRBD1 identical over 8 bases. Germline V gene data show CDR1 as MGHRA and CDR2 as YSYEKL. There are 17 residues in the CDR3. V lost 1 base to trimming and J lost 0 bases; unmatched junction nucleotides: 7. In DNA form, the CDR3 reads TGCGCCAGCAGCCAAGGACGGACAGGGCTCATGAACACTGAAGCTTTCTTT. Its translation is CASSQGRTGLMNTEAFF.

J is TRBJ2-3 and V is TRBV29-1, with 7 positions matching TRBD1. V gave up 3 bases and J gave up 2 bases; unmatched junction bases: 11. From germline, CDR1 is SQVTM and CDR2 ANQGSEA. The CDR3 has 16 residues. CDR3 in amino acids: CSVDTRDRLNTDTQYF. CDR3 sequence (DNA): TGCAGCGTTGACACCAGGGACAGACTAAACACAGATACGCAGTATTTT.

The CDR3 region is CASSGTGWYNEQFF. CDR3 sequence (DNA): TGTGCCAGCAGCGGGACAGGGTGGTACAATGAGCAGTTCTTC. The chain combines TRBV6-1 with TRBJ2-1, with TRBD1 matching 9 bases. The CDR3 loop spans 14 amino acids. Trimming cost V 6 bases and J 4 bases; bases outside gene matches: 4. Germline values: CDR1 MNHNS, CDR2 SASEGT.

This sequence joins TRBV9 and TRBJ2-2, with TRBD1 matching 7 bases. Germline CDR1 reads SGDLS; CDR2 reads YYNGEE. After removal of 3 bases from V and 2 bases from J, the junction contained 4 bases not matched to a gene. This CDR3 region has 15 residues. CDR3 protein: CASSGRDSNTGELFF. In DNA form, the CDR3 reads TGTGCCAGCAGCGGCCGGGACAGCAACACCGGGGAGCTGTTTTTT.

The V call is TRBV28, the J call TRBJ1-2, with TRBD1 as a possible D gene (5 bases). The CDR3 consists of 15 residues. CDR1 and CDR2 from the germline V gene are MDHEN and SYDVKM. Deletions cut 2 bases from V and 8 bases from J, with 18 bases between. The CDR3 loop is CASSLRQIEVYGYTF. The DNA for the CDR3 is TGTGCCAGCAGTTTACGACAGATTGAAGTTTACGGCTACACCTTC.

The V gene is TRBV2, the J gene TRBJ2-2; maybe TRBD1 (6 bases). This CDR3 is 14 amino acids long. CDR1 is SNHLY, CDR2 FYNNEI, per germline. The ends were cut back, 3 bases at V and 4 bases at J, with 9 bases in the middle. CDR3 bases: TGTGCCAGCAGTGAGGGCAGGGGCACCGGGGAGCTGTTTTTT. Translation gives CASSEGRGTGELFF.

The chain recombines TRBV19 with TRBJ2-7, with a possible D match to TRBD1 (5 bases). The CDR3 spans 15 residues. CDR1 and CDR2 (germline): LNHDA, SQIVND (reference sequence). The ends were cut back, 0 bases at V and 4 bases at J, with 13 bases in the middle. The CDR3 spells CASSIEGQGWYEQYF. In DNA form, the CDR3 reads TGTGCCAGTAGTATAGAGGGCCAGGGATGGTACGAGCAGTACTTC.

The rearrangement uses TRBV19 and TRBJ1-1; the D gene is possibly TRBD1 (6 bases). From germline, CDR1 is LNHDA and CDR2 SQIVND (reference sequence). The V gene lost 3 bases and the J gene lost 0 bases, with 8 bases spanning the gap. CDR3 length: 14 amino acids. The CDR3: CASSIGQMNTEAFF. CDR3 sequence (DNA): TGTGCCAGTAGTATCGGACAGATGAACACTGAAGCTTTCTTT.

The sample holds a few counts of this clone. The CDR3 coding sequence is TGCGCCAGCCCAGATAGCAATCAGCCCCAGCATTTT. Its protein product is CASPDSNQPQHF. This chain links TRBV10-1 with TRBJ1-5; D is uncertain. CDR3 length equals 12 residues. The V gene lost 8 bases and the J gene lost 0 bases, with 5 bases spanning the gap. Germline V lookup: CDR1 WNHNN, CDR2 SYGVQD (reference sequence).

V gene TRBV11-2 combines with J gene TRBJ2-2; D is uncertain. This CDR3 has 13 amino acids. CDR1 is SGHAT and CDR2 is FQNNGV in the germline V gene. The germline V and J ends were trimmed by 2 bases and 7 bases, with 8 bases remaining between them. The CDR3 reads CASSLTGGGELFF. Written as DNA, the CDR3 is TGTGCCAGCAGCTTAACCGGTGGCGGGGAGCTGTTTTTT.